This T cell receptor (beta chain) was obtained from a study of T-cell reconstitution after alpha-beta-depleted transplantation in children. This clonotype was detected only a few times. Per germline, CDR1 SGHRS and CDR2 YFSETQ. The CDR3 is 15 amino acids. V was clipped by 0 bases and J by 4 bases; unmatched bases: 4. Unique molecular identifiers were used to barcode this TCRbeta library. TCRdb reprocessed the PCR reads via MiXCR and lists one record per CDR3 protein. The sample lists fewer than 400,000 distinct CDR3 sequences, roughly 22% occurring once. The chain employs TRBV5-1 and TRBJ2-3, with 8 bases lining up with TRBD1. Source: PBMCs from the stem cell graft donor, taken from the stem cell graft. This sequence was found in a human donor who donated a stem cell graft to a child with acute myeloid leukemia. CDR3 residues: CASSLGQGMADTQYF. As DNA, the CDR3 is TGCGCCAGCAGCTTGGGACAGGGGATGGCAGATACGCAGTATTTT.